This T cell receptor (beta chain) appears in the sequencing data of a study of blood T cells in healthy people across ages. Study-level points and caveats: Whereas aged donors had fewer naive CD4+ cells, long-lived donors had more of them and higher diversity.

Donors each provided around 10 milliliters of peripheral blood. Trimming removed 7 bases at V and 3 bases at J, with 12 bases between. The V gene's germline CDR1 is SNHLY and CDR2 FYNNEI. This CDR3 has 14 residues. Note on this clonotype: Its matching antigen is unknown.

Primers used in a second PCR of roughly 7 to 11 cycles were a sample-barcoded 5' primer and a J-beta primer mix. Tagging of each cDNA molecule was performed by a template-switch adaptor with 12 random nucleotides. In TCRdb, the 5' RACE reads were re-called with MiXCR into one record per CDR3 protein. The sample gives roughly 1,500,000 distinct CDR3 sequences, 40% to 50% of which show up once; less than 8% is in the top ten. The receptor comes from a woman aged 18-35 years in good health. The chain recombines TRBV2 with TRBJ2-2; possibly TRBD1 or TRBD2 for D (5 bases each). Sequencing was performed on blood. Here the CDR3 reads CASNIQGDTGELFF. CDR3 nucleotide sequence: TGTGCCAGCAACATCCAGGGAGACACCGGGGAGCTGTTTTTT.